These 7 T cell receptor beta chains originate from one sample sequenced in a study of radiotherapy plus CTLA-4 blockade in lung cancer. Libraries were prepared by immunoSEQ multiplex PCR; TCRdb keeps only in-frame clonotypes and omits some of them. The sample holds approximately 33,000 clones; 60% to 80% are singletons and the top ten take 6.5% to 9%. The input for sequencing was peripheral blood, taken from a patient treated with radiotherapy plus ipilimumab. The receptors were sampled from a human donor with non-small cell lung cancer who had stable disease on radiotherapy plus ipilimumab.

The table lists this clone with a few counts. The CDR3 DNA sequence: TGTGCCAGCAGCCAAGCGGGGACTCCTAAATGGCAGTACGTC. It specifies CASSQAGTPKWQYV. V is TRBV14 and J is TRBJ2-7, with a weak D call TRBD2 (6 bases). V lost 1 base and J lost 9, with 16 bases in between. The CDR3 runs 14 residues. Germline CDR1 reads SGHDN; CDR2 reads FVKESK.

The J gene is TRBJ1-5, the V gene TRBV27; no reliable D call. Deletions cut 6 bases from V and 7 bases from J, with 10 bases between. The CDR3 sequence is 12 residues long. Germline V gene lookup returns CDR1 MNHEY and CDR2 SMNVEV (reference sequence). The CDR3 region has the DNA TGTGCCAGCAGGCCCACTAGGCAGCCCCAGCATTTT. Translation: CASRPTRQPQHF.

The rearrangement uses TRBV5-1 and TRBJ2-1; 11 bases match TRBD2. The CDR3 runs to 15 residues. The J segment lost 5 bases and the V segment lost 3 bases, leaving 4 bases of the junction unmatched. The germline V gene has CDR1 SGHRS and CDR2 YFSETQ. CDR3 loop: CASSSGTSGHNEQFF. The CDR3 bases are TGCGCCAGCAGCTCCGGGACTAGCGGCCACAATGAGCAGTTCTTC.

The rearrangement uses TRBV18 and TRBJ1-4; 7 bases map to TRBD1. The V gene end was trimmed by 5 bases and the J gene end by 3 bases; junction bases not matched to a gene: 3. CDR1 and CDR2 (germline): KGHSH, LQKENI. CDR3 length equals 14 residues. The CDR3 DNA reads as TGTGCCAGCTCAGAAGGGACAGCTAATGAAAAACTGTTTTTT. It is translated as CASSEGTANEKLFF.

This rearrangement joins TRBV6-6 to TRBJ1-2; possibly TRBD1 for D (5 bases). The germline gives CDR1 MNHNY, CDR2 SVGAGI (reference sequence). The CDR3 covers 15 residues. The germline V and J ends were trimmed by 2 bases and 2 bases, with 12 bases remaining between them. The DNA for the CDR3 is TGTGCCAGCAGTTACCCCTCGGGACGGAACTATGGCTACACCTTC. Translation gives CASSYPSGRNYGYTF.

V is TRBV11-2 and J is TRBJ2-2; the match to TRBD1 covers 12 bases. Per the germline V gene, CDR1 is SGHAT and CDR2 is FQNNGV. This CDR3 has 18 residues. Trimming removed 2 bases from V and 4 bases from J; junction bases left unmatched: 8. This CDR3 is CASSLWGDRGPGTGELFF. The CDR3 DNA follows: TGTGCCAGCAGCTTATGGGGGGACAGGGGGCCTGGCACCGGGGAGCTGTTTTTT.

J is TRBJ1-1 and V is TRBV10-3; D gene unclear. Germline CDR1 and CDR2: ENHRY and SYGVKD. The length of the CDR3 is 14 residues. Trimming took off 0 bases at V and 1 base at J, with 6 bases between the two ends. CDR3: CAISESVQNTEAFF. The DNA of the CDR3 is TGTGCCATCAGTGAGTCGGTACAGAACACTGAAGCTTTCTTT.